This T cell receptor beta chain was retrieved from a study of siplizumab effects on memory and regulatory T cells. Study-level points and caveats: The suppressive capacity of proliferating Tregs from siplizumab cultures remained unconfirmed.

In the case of this clone: Its antigen is unidentified.

The V and J ends lost 7 bases and 4 bases respectively, with 14 bases between them. CDR3 length: 13 residues. Germline CDR1 SGHDT, CDR2 YYEEEE. Per-sample assaying covered some 10^5 TCR templates. Method: immunoSEQ multiplex PCR; TCRdb's copy keeps in-frame clones and lacks some. Here the sample spans fewer than 65,000 clones, roughly 92% being singletons. The material sequenced was CD8+ T cells sorted from blood. The chain combines TRBV5-6 with TRBJ1-1; D is undetermined. The TCR comes from a human donor in good health. Here the CDR3 DNA reads TGTGCCAGCCACCCGGGTTTGAGCACTGAAGCTTTCTTT. Its translation: CASHPGLSTEAFF.